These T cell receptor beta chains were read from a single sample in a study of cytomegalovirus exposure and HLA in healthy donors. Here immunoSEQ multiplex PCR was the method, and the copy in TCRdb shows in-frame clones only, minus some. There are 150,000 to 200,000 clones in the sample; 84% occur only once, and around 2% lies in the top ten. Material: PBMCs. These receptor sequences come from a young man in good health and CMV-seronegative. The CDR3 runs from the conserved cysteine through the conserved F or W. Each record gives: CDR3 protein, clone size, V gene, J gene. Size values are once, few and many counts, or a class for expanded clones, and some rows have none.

CDR3: CASSYLRQGAYEQYF
size: once
V: TRBV7-9
J: TRBJ2-7

CDR3: CASSHGGGNEQFF
size: .
V: TRBV7-7
J: TRBJ2-1

CDR3: CASSEPWDSRSNQPQHF
size: .
V: TRBV2
J: TRBJ1-5

CDR3: CASRNMNTEAFF
size: few
V: TRBV25-1
J: TRBJ1-1

CDR3: CASSEWGGRSEKLFF
size: .
V: TRBV6-1
J: TRBJ1-4

CDR3: CASSQRGLAGQKNNEQFF
size: .
V: TRBV23-1
J: TRBJ2-1

CDR3: CASSFPATSGGSYNEQFF
size: .
V: TRBV28
J: TRBJ2-1

CDR3: CSAPQNYEQYF
size: once
V: TRBV20-1
J: TRBJ2-7

CDR3: CASSAGGDQPQHF
size: .
V: TRBV25-1
J: TRBJ1-5

CDR3: CATSEDLSTDTQYF
size: .
V: TRBV2
J: TRBJ2-3

CDR3: CASSQTGTGELFF
size: .
V: TRBV6-5
J: TRBJ2-2

CDR3: CASSSGRQENTGELFF
size: .
V: TRBV7-6
J: TRBJ2-2

CDR3: CASSPGVEADEQFF
size: .
V: TRBV18
J: TRBJ2-1

CDR3: CASSLGTSGKPQETQYF
size: .
V: TRBV5-1
J: TRBJ2-5

CDR3: CAISEAGKVGETQYF
size: .
V: TRBV10-3
J: TRBJ2-5

CDR3: CASSSPSSSGTGVNYGYTF
size: once
V: TRBV28
J: TRBJ1-2